The 28 T cell receptor beta chains listed next were all sequenced from one sample in a study of blood T cell repertoires in COVID-19 (TCRdb year 2020). The protocol used for the library was the immunoSEQ multiplex PCR assay. TCRdb mirrors the immuneACCESS table, restricted to in-frame sequences. Some clones are absent from its copies; in checked studies, under half trace to an unresolved V gene, and the reason for the others is unknown. Present in this sample are approximately 100,000 clones, approximately 81% of which were seen just once. The ten largest clones take up roughly 15% of the sample. Sequencing was performed on peripheral blood. All receptors come from a woman in her seventies with acute or convalescent COVID-19.

The gene calls are TRBV30 and TRBJ2-3, with D perhaps matching TRBD2 (6 bases). V dropped 3 bases and J dropped 5 bases, with 18 bases sitting between them. Germline V gives CDR1 GTSNPN, CDR2 SVGIG (reference sequence). The CDR3 contains 15 residues. The CDR3 DNA follows: TGTGCCTGGAGGGGGTGGGAGATGGGAGGAGATACGCAGTATTTT. Encoded protein: CAWRGWEMGGDTQYF.

The genes are TRBV6-2 or TRBV6-3 and TRBJ2-7; the match to TRBD1 covers 10 bases. Germline V gene lookup returns CDR1 MNHEY and CDR2 SVGEGT. V lost 4 bases, J lost 7 bases, and 10 bases stayed unmatched. The CDR3 extends over 15 amino acids. The CDR3 here is CASSSGQGNRREQYV. The CDR3 DNA is TGTGCCAGCAGTTCGGGACAGGGGAATCGTCGGGAGCAGTACGTC.

The rearrangement uses TRBV5-1 and TRBJ2-4, with TRBD1 matching over 8 bases. The CDR3 extends over 17 amino acids. From germline, CDR1 is SGHRS and CDR2 YFSETQ. V shed 3 bases and J 7 bases; nucleotides not matched to a gene: 15. The chain's CDR3 is CASSSSGGLDVRNIQYF. CDR3 coding DNA: TGCGCCAGCAGCTCGTCAGGGGGCCTGGATGTCCGCAACATTCAGTACTTC.

This chain uses TRBV5-1 with TRBJ2-7; D remains ambiguous. The CDR3 is made up of 12 amino acids. CDR1 is SGHRS, CDR2 YFSETQ, per germline. V was trimmed by 7 bases and J by 4 bases, leaving 12 bases between them. CDR3 nucleotide sequence: TGCGCCAGCCAGACATTTCAGTACGAGCAGTACGTC. Encoded protein: CASQTFQYEQYV.

The rearrangement joins TRBV7-9 to TRBJ2-2; D remains ambiguous. The CDR3 has 13 residues. In germline, CDR1 is SEHNR, CDR2 FQNEAQ (reference sequence). Trimming pared 1 base from V and 7 bases from J, leaving 7 bases between. This CDR3 is CASSLGAGGELFF. The DNA for the CDR3 is TGTGCCAGCAGCTTAGGGGCAGGCGGGGAGCTGTTTTTT. The whole variable domain, remainder taken from reference TRBV7-9 and TRBJ2-2, is DTGVSQNPRHKITKRGQNVTFRCDPISEHNRLYWYRQTLGQGPEFLTYFQNEAQLEKSRLLSDRFSAERPKGSFSTLEIQRTEQGDSAMYLCASSLGAGGELFFGEGSRLTVL.

The chain is built from TRBV6-5 and TRBJ1-2, with D unresolved. Trimming removed 8 bases from V and 3 bases from J, with 13 bases in between. The CDR3 extends over 13 amino acids. The germline V gene has CDR1 MNHEY and CDR2 SVGAGI. CDR3 loop: CASLLIQYYGYTF. The CDR3 nucleotides are TGTGCCAGCCTCCTAATCCAATACTATGGCTACACCTTC.

The rearrangement joins TRBV7-8 to TRBJ1-1, with a weak D call TRBD1 (6 bases). With 4 bases removed from V and 2 bases from J, the gap between germline ends came to 11 bases. This CDR3 contains 14 residues. Germline V gene lookup returns CDR1 SGHVS and CDR2 FQNEAQ. CDR3 loop: CASSWTAYNTEAFF. DNA for the CDR3: TGTGCCAGCAGCTGGACAGCTTATAACACTGAAGCTTTCTTT.

This clone was seen only a few times. The genes are TRBV6-5 and TRBJ1-5; 8 bases are shared with TRBD1. The CDR3 runs 14 residues. Germline values: CDR1 MNHEY, CDR2 SVGAGI. V dropped 6 bases and J dropped 5; count of bases not matched to a gene: 6. CDR3 DNA sequence: TGTGCCAGCAGAAAACAGGGGGGTGATCAGCCCCAGCATTTT. Translation gives CASRKQGGDQPQHF.

This clone was observed once. CDR3 DNA: TGTGCCTGGAGTGTACTAGCGGGAGGAGAAACCGGGGAGCTGTTTTTT. It yields the protein CAWSVLAGGETGELFF. This chain links TRBV30 with TRBJ2-2; 12 bases line up with TRBD2. The CDR3 is made up of 16 amino acids. Trimming at V came to 0 bases and at J to 5 bases, leaving 4 bases not matched to a gene. CDR1 and CDR2 from the germline V gene are GTSNPN and SVGIG (reference sequence).

The genes are TRBV3-1 (or the pseudogene TRBV3-2) and TRBJ2-5, with D maybe TRBD1 (6 bases). V was pared by 8 bases and J by 0 bases, with 16 bases between. Looked up from germline, CDR1 is LGHDT and CDR2 is YNNKEL (reference sequence). This CDR3 contains 15 residues. Written as DNA, the CDR3 is TGTGCCAGCGGATCGGTGGGGGCCAACCAAGAGACCCAGTACTTC. This encodes CASGSVGANQETQYF.

The rearrangement uses TRBV7-8 and TRBJ1-2; D not resolved. Looked up from germline, CDR1 is SGHVS and CDR2 is FQNEAQ. CDR3 size: 15 residues. With 2 bases removed from V and 2 bases from J, the gap between germline ends came to 12 bases. For the CDR3, the DNA is TGTGCCAGCAGCTTACGTACCTCGGTCAACTATGGCTACACCTTC. Translating gives CASSLRTSVNYGYTF.

The rearrangement joins TRBV7-9 to TRBJ1-1; D is perhaps TRBD1 (5 bases). The CDR3 spans 16 residues. In germline, CDR1 is SEHNR, CDR2 FQNEAQ (reference sequence). Trimming shortened V by 4 bases and J by 5 bases, and 20 bases separated the two germline ends. The CDR3 is CASSSPTQDAKTEAFF. CDR3 in DNA: TGTGCCAGCAGCTCGCCCACACAGGACGCCAAAACTGAAGCTTTCTTT.

The gene calls are TRBV15 and TRBJ2-5; no reliable D call. The V end was cut by 3 bases, the J end by 4 bases, with 12 bases between. Germline V gene data show CDR1 as LNHNV and CDR2 as YYDKDF (reference sequence). The CDR3 contains 14 residues. The CDR3 is CATSSTKSSETQYF. The DNA for the CDR3 is TGTGCCACCAGCAGTACTAAGTCCTCAGAGACCCAGTACTTC. Full variable domain (remainder filled in from reference TRBV15 and TRBJ2-5): DAMVIQNPRYQVTQFGKPVTLSCSQTLNHNVMYWYQQKSSQAPKLLFHYYDKDFNNEADTPDNFQSRRPNTSFCFLDIRSPGLGDTAMYLCATSSTKSSETQYFGPGTRLLVL.

The chain combines TRBV6-1 with TRBJ1-1, with TRBD1 as a possible D gene (5 bases). V was trimmed by 3 bases and J by 1 base, leaving 9 bases between them. The CDR3 extends over 14 amino acids. Germline V gene sequence: CDR1 MNHNS, CDR2 SASEGT. The CDR3 DNA reads TGTGCCAGCAGTGAGTTGGGGGGGAACACTGAAGCTTTCTTT. Its translation is CASSELGGNTEAFF.

The V call is TRBV11-3, the J call TRBJ2-2; TRBD1 matches 10 bases. CDR1 is SGHNT and CDR2 is YENEEA in the germline V gene. V trimming: 2 bases; J trimming: 6 bases; junction bases outside the gene matches: 9. The CDR3 is 17 amino acids. The CDR3 nucleotides read TGTGCCAGCAGCTTACACCATGGGACAGGGGCCGCCGGGGAGCTGTTTTTT. Translated, it gives CASSLHHGTGAAGELFF. The whole variable domain, remainder taken from reference TRBV11-3 and TRBJ2-2, is EAGVVQSPRYKIIEKKQPVAFWCNPISGHNTLYWYLQNLGQGPELLIRYENEEAVDDSQLPKDRFSAERLKGVDSTLKIQPAELGDSAVYLCASSLHHGTGAAGELFFGEGSRLTVL.

The chain has TRBV27 and TRBJ1-2; D unresolved. Looked up from germline, CDR1 is MNHEY and CDR2 is SMNVEV (reference sequence). The V end lost 2 bases, the J end lost 3 bases, and 7 bases lay between the germline ends. The CDR3 loop spans 13 amino acids. DNA for the CDR3: TGTGCCAGCAGTTTAAGCCTCTACTATGGCTACACCTTC. Protein product: CASSLSLYYGYTF.

The chain employs TRBV10-2 and TRBJ1-5; 10 bases align to TRBD1. CDR1 WSHSY and CDR2 SAAADI come from the germline V gene. Trimming removed 6 bases from V and 2 bases from J; junction bases left unmatched: 7. The CDR3 is 16 amino acids. The CDR3 coding sequence is TGCGCCAGCAGGGCCGGGACAGGGGCCGGCAATCAGCCCCAGCATTTT. Translating it yields CASRAGTGAGNQPQHF.

V and J are TRBV29-1 and TRBJ2-1; 9 nucleotides agree with TRBD2. The CDR3 is 16 residues long. CDR1 SQVTM and CDR2 ANQGSEA come from the germline V gene. With V trimmed by 7 bases and J by 4 bases, 14 bases remained unmatched. The CDR3 bases are TGCAGCGCCATGGCTGAGGCTAGCGGGGTTTACAATGAGCAGTTCTTC. Protein: CSAMAEASGVYNEQFF.

V is TRBV6-6 and J is TRBJ1-1, with 10 positions matching TRBD1. Per germline, CDR1 MNHNY and CDR2 SVGAGI (reference sequence). The trim removed 3 bases at V and 7 bases at J, leaving 8 bases unmatched. The CDR3 extends over 15 amino acids. This CDR3 reads CASSYMTGGYGEAFF. The CDR3 bases are TGTGCCAGCAGTTATATGACAGGGGGCTACGGTGAAGCTTTCTTT.

The chain has TRBV5-1 and TRBJ2-3, with 7 bases identical to TRBD2. Looked up from germline, CDR1 is SGHRS and CDR2 is YFSETQ. After removal of 0 bases from V and 4 bases from J, the junction contained 2 bases not matched to a gene. The CDR3 extends over 14 amino acids. CDR3 in DNA: TGCGCCAGCAGCTTGGTTCGGGAGGCAGATACGCAGTATTTT. Its protein product is CASSLVREADTQYF.

The chain is built from TRBV5-4 and TRBJ1-1; TRBD1 matches 8 bases. The germline gives CDR1 SGHNT, CDR2 YYREEE (reference sequence). Trimming took 3 bases from V and 4 from J; bases not matched to a gene: 11. The CDR3 is 16 amino acids. As DNA, the CDR3 is TGTGCCAGCAGCTCACAAGGACAGGGTCGGATCACTGAAGCTTTCTTT. Translation: CASSSQGQGRITEAFF.

To note about this clone: Sequence at one end of the junction differs from germline and may be a read error. V is TRBV12-3 or TRBV12-4 and J is TRBJ1-1; 8 nucleotides line up with TRBD1. This CDR3 has 12 residues. The CDR3 DNA follows: TGTGCCAGCAGTCATAACGCAAAACAGGGGGACTTT. Encoded protein: CASSHNAKQGDF.

This chain uses TRBV28 with TRBJ2-7, with 7 bases identical to TRBD1. Germline V gene sequence: CDR1 MDHEN, CDR2 SYDVKM. The CDR3 consists of 14 residues. V shed 6 bases and J 5 bases; nucleotides not matched to a gene: 10. CDR3 DNA: TGTGCCAGCAGCTCCGCCGGGACAGATAACGAGCAGTACGTC. Amino acids: CASSSAGTDNEQYV.

The V gene is TRBV18, the J gene TRBJ1-2, with TRBD1 matching over 7 bases. Germline V lookup: CDR1 KGHSH, CDR2 LQKENI. The CDR3 runs 14 residues. The junction had 7 bases not matched to a gene; V was cut back by 3 bases and J by 6 bases. CDR3 DNA: TGTGCCAGCTCACCCTCGGCACAGGGGAATGGCTACACCTTC. Amino acids: CASSPSAQGNGYTF.

V usage is TRBV20-1 and J usage is TRBJ1-3; no firm D call. The V and J ends lost 5 bases and 9 bases respectively, with 11 bases between them. Per the germline V gene, CDR1 is DFQATT and CDR2 is SNEGSKA (reference sequence). This CDR3 has 11 residues. The CDR3 sequence: CSASDPGTIYF. CDR3 nucleotide sequence: TGCAGTGCTTCAGACCCGGGCACCATATATTTT.

This chain joins TRBV5-8 and TRBJ1-3; the D gene is possibly TRBD1 (5 bases). The CDR3 covers 16 residues. Germline values: CDR1 SGHTS, CDR2 YDEGEE. Deletions cut 0 bases from V and 0 bases from J, with 10 bases between. The CDR3 nucleotides read TGTGCCAGCAGCTTGGTTGGGGCCAGCTCTGGAAACACCATATATTTT. Protein product: CASSLVGASSGNTIYF.

The chain uses TRBV28 and TRBJ1-4; D gene unclear. The CDR3 is 14 residues long. V gave up 1 base and J gave up 8 bases, with 11 bases separating them. Germline V gene lookup returns CDR1 MDHEN and CDR2 SYDVKM. This chain's CDR3 is CASSLYVLEEKLFF. Written as DNA, the CDR3 is TGTGCCAGCAGTTTATATGTCCTTGAGGAAAAACTGTTTTTT.

The rearrangement joins TRBV19 to TRBJ1-2; possibly TRBD1 for D (6 bases). V shed 5 bases and J shed 0 bases, with 13 bases lying between them. The CDR3 extends over 15 amino acids. Germline V gene lookup returns CDR1 LNHDA and CDR2 SQIVND (reference sequence). For the CDR3, the DNA is TGTGCCAGTAGTCTGAGACAGGAGGCTAACTATGGCTACACCTTC. It codes for CASSLRQEANYGYTF.